These 24 T cell receptor beta chains were sequenced from one sample in a study of CD8+CD57+ T cells in acquired aplastic anemia. TCR beta VDJ and CDR3 profiling used genomic DNA as template. MiXCR was run by TCRdb on the reads, yielding one entry per CDR3 protein. The table shows about 250,000 distinct CDR3 sequences, with roughly half occurring only once. Sequenced patients had shown CD8+CD57+ cell expansion by flow cytometry. The sample was sorted CD4+, CD8+, or CD8+CD57+ T cells (not recorded which) from PBMCs. These receptors all come from a human donor with aplastic anemia.

This clonotype was observed at least ten times. This chain uses TRBV10-3 with TRBJ2-7, with 10 bases that match TRBD1. The germline V gene has CDR1 ENHRY and CDR2 SYGVKD. The CDR3 is 14 residues long. The trim removed 6 bases at V and 1 base at J, leaving 3 bases unmatched. CDR3 sequence (DNA): TGTGCCATCAGCGGGACAGGGGCGTCCTACGAGCAGTACTTC. This codes for CAISGTGASYEQYF.

This clonotype was picked up many times. The J gene is TRBJ1-2, the V gene TRBV28; no reliable D call. This CDR3 contains 13 residues. Trimming stripped 6 bases from V and 2 bases from J, with 10 bases between. The germline V gene has CDR1 MDHEN and CDR2 SYDVKM. CDR3 amino acids: CASSPGTNYGYTF. The CDR3, as DNA: TGTGCCAGCAGCCCGGGCACAAACTATGGCTACACCTTC.

This clonotype was picked up many times. This chain uses TRBV20-1 with TRBJ1-1; D ambiguous. This CDR3 contains 14 residues. Germline CDR1 and CDR2: DFQATT and SNEGSKA (reference sequence). Trimming removed 0 bases from V and 7 bases from J, with 15 bases in between. For the CDR3, the DNA is TGCAGTGCTAGAGATTCGAGAAGCGTCGGTGAAGCTTTCTTT. It translates to CSARDSRSVGEAFF.

The chain employs TRBV19 and TRBJ1-2, with D possibly matching TRBD1 (6 bases). The CDR3 spans 15 residues. Germline V gene sequence: CDR1 LNHDA, CDR2 SQIVND (reference sequence). The ends were cut back, 8 bases at V and 5 bases at J, with 21 bases in the middle. The CDR3 here is CASQTRQGSTYGYTF. In nucleotides, the CDR3 is TGTGCCAGTCAAACGCGGCAGGGGAGCACGTATGGCTACACCTTC.

This clonotype was picked up many times. V gene TRBV19 combines with J gene TRBJ2-1; no clear D. Germline V gene data show CDR1 as LNHDA and CDR2 as SQIVND (reference sequence). This CDR3 is 11 amino acids long. V was pared by 5 bases and J by 5 bases, with 4 bases between. CDR3: CASSGHNEQFF. The DNA of the CDR3 is TGTGCCAGTAGTGGCCACAATGAGCAGTTCTTC.

The chain recombines TRBV28 with TRBJ1-3; D ambiguous. Trimming took 0 bases from V and 0 from J, leaving 6 bases between them. This CDR3 region has 15 residues. Germline assignment: CDR1 MDHEN and CDR2 SYDVKM. The CDR3 protein is CASSLWGASGNTIYF. In DNA, the CDR3 is TGTGCCAGCAGTTTATGGGGAGCCTCTGGAAACACCATATATTTT.

This clonotype was observed many times. The DNA of the CDR3 is TGTGCCATCAGTTCAGATGGCGAGCAGTACTTC. Amino acids: CAISSDGEQYF. V usage is TRBV10-3 and J usage is TRBJ2-7; D is unclear. The length of the CDR3 is 11 residues. Germline-derived CDR1 and CDR2 are ENHRY and SYGVKD. V lost 5 bases, J lost 6 bases, and 8 bases lay in between.

This chain links TRBV5-1 with TRBJ2-2; TRBD2 aligns across 16 bases. The CDR3 is 17 amino acids. V shed 3 bases, J shed 5 bases, and the junction held 4 bases outside the gene matches. The germline CDR1 and CDR2 sequences are SGHRS and YFSETQ. As DNA, the CDR3 is TGCGCCAGCAGCTGGCCGGGACTAGCGGGGGGGACCGGGGAGCTGTTTTTT. Translated: CASSWPGLAGGTGELFF. The complete variable domain, with remaining parts taken from reference TRBV5-1 and TRBJ2-2, reads KAGVTQTPRYLIKTRGQQVTLSCSPISGHRSVSWYQQTPGQGLQFLFEYFSETQRNKGNFPGRFSGRQFSNSRSEMNVSTLELGDSALYLCASSWPGLAGGTGELFFGEGSRLTVL.

This clonotype has only a few counts. The gene calls are TRBV20-1 and TRBJ1-6; D is ambiguous. This CDR3 comprises 14 residues. CDR1 DFQATT and CDR2 SNEGSKA come from the germline V gene (reference sequence). V lost 3 bases, J lost 3 bases, and 9 bases lay in between. The CDR3 DNA reads TGCAGTGCTAGCGACCGGGACTATAATTCACCCCTCCACTTT. Translating gives CSASDRDYNSPLHF.

This clonotype was seen at least ten times. V and J are TRBV6-1 and TRBJ2-1; D is uncertain. Trimming pared 3 bases from V and 4 bases from J, leaving 16 bases between. This CDR3 has 16 residues. Germline V gene lookup returns CDR1 MNHNS and CDR2 SASEGT. The CDR3 region has the DNA TGTGCCAGCAGTGAGCTCCTTGTGATTTCGTACAATGAGCAGTTCTTC. This codes for CASSELLVISYNEQFF.

With respect to this clonotype: One end of the junction does not line up with germline, which may come from a read error. The chain joins TRBV20-1 to TRBJ2-2; a weak D match, TRBD2 (6 bases). The CDR3 has 15 amino acids. The V gene's germline CDR1 is DFQATT and CDR2 SNEGSKA (reference sequence). The CDR3 DNA reads TGCAGTACTAGCTTCGGGGCTAGCGACACCGGGGAGCTGTTTTTT. This codes for CSTSFGASDTGELFF.

This clonotype is categorized as medium-sized (0.01 to 0.1%). The rearrangement uses TRBV25-1 and TRBJ1-1; 8 nucleotides line up with TRBD1. This CDR3 has 14 amino acids. The V and J ends lost 7 bases and 5 bases, in that order; junction bases with no gene match: 9. Germline V gene sequence: CDR1 MGHDK, CDR2 SYGVNS. The CDR3: CASTPGQGRTEAFF. The CDR3 nucleotides read TGTGCCAGCACCCCAGGACAGGGAAGAACTGAAGCTTTCTTT.

This clonotype was seen repeatedly, ten times or more. V and J are TRBV7-2 and TRBJ2-7; 7 nucleotides align to TRBD2. The length of the CDR3 is 13 residues. Looked up from germline, CDR1 is SGHTA and CDR2 is FQGNSA. The ends lost 4 bases at V and 1 base at J; junction bases unmatched: 1. Here the CDR3 reads CASSWTRSYEQYF. In DNA, the CDR3 is TGTGCCAGCAGCTGGACTAGATCCTACGAGCAGTACTTC.

A word on this clonotype: This CDR3 is missing its conserved last phenylalanine or tryptophan, likely due to a read error. The rearrangement joins TRBV25-1 to TRBJ2-1; TRBD2 matches at 12 bases. V dropped 8 bases and J dropped 9; count of bases not matched to a gene: 20. The CDR3 length is 18 residues. Germline V gene data show CDR1 as MGHDK and CDR2 as SYGVNS. CDR3 in DNA: TGTGCCAGCTCACCTGATATCCGAGGACTAGCGGGATTTTTTGAGCAGTTCTCC. Amino acid sequence: CASSPDIRGLAGFFEQFS.

The chain carries TRBV30 and TRBJ2-7; D perhaps matches TRBD1 (6 bases). CDR3 length: 14 residues. V was trimmed by 0 bases and J by 5 bases, leaving 14 bases between them. Germline V gives CDR1 GTSNPN, CDR2 SVGIG (reference sequence). The CDR3 DNA sequence: TGTGCCTGGAGTGTAGGCTCAGGGGTCAACGAGCAGTACTTC. Its protein product is CAWSVGSGVNEQYF. The full variable domain, rest sourced from reference TRBV30 and TRBJ2-7, is SQTIHQWPATLVQPVGSPLSLECTVEGTSNPNLYWYRQAAGRGLQLLFYSVGIGQISSEVPQNLSASRPQDRQFILSSKKLLLSDSGFYLCAWSVGSGVNEQYFGPGTRLTVT.

To note about this clonotype: An end of the junction differs from the germline gene, which may be a read error. The chain employs TRBV4-3 and TRBJ1-1; no clear D. In germline, CDR1 is LGHNA, CDR2 YSLEER. The CDR3 runs 15 residues. The CDR3 is CGSSQEGVLNTEAFF. The CDR3 DNA is TGCGGCAGCAGCCAAGAGGGCGTCTTGAACACTGAAGCTTTCTTT.

The chain uses TRBV10-3 and TRBJ1-5; 7 bases align to TRBD1. The CDR3 has 14 residues. Losses at the gene ends were 10 bases for V and 1 base for J; bases not matched to a gene: 7. Germline CDR1 reads ENHRY; CDR2 reads SYGVKD. CDR3 bases: TGTGCCAGCGAGACAGGGCAGAGCAATCAGCCCCAGCATTTT. It translates to CASETGQSNQPQHF.

The chain is built from TRBV20-1 and TRBJ1-1, with D unclear. Trimming stripped 1 base from V and 3 bases from J, with 12 bases between. CDR3 size: 14 residues. CDR1 and CDR2 (germline): DFQATT, SNEGSKA (reference sequence). The CDR3 loop is CSARVSGRDTEAFF. For the CDR3, the DNA is TGCAGTGCTAGAGTATCGGGTCGCGACACTGAAGCTTTCTTT.

This clonotype has a handful of counts. This chain connects TRBV27 to TRBJ2-7, with D tentatively TRBD2 (5 bases). CDR3 length equals 16 residues. Germline values: CDR1 MNHEY, CDR2 SMNVEV (reference sequence). Trimming stripped 4 bases from V and 3 bases from J, with 19 bases between. Written as DNA, the CDR3 is TGTGCCAGCAGTTCAGACTGGGCCACGGCGGGCTACGAGCAGTACTTC. It translates to CASSSDWATAGYEQYF.

This clonotype appeared many times. This chain joins TRBV5-5 and TRBJ1-2; D ambiguous. The CDR3 is made up of 15 amino acids. The V gene lost 0 bases and the J gene lost 4 bases, with 13 bases spanning the gap. Germline V gene data show CDR1 as SGHKS and CDR2 as YYEKEE (reference sequence). CDR3 coding DNA: TGTGCCAGCAGCTTGGCGAACAACCTTGGCTATGGCTACACCTTC. It translates to CASSLANNLGYGYTF.

As concerns this clonotype: A read error may produce the germline difference seen at one junction end. The CDR3: CATSAQGF. The CDR3, as DNA: TGTGCCACCAGTGCACAGGGCTTC. The chain is built from TRBV24-1 and TRBJ2-5; possible D gene TRBD1, 6 bases. The CDR3 spans 8 residues. CDR1 is KGHDR, CDR2 SFDVKD, per germline.

This sequence joins TRBV30 and TRBJ2-7; 12 bases align to TRBD1. V lost 2 bases and J lost 3; bases outside the gene matches: 5. Germline loops: CDR1 GTSNPN, CDR2 SVGIG (reference sequence). The CDR3 length is 15 residues. The CDR3 loop reads CAWSYGTGGVYEQYF. CDR3 sequence (DNA): TGTGCCTGGAGTTACGGGACAGGGGGCGTCTACGAGCAGTACTTC.

This clonotype appeared many times. The chain is built from TRBV4-3 and TRBJ1-2; 8 positions agree with TRBD1. CDR1 and CDR2 from the germline V gene are LGHNA and YSLEER. The V and J ends lost 3 bases and 10 bases, in that order; junction bases with no gene match: 10. This CDR3 comprises 14 residues. The CDR3 nucleotides are TGCGCCAGCAGCCAGGAGACAGGGGCAAACTCCTACACCTTC. Translating gives CASSQETGANSYTF.

Concerning this clonotype: A much larger clone is a single base away; this may be a read error. The chain recombines TRBV16 with TRBJ1-1; D gene uncertain. V lost 4 bases to trimming and J lost 7 bases, with 13 bases between them. Germline V CDR1 and CDR2: KGHSY, FQNENV. This CDR3 spans 13 amino acids. The CDR3 protein is CASSPSLRIEAFF. The CDR3 region has the DNA TGTGCCAGCAGCCCCTCTCTTAGGATTGAAGCTTTCTTT.